These T cell receptor beta chains were read from a single sample in a study. TCRdb called the 5' RACE reads again in MiXCR, with one record for every CDR3 protein. The profile covers 35,000 to 45,000 distinct CDR3 sequences, with approximately 23% appearing a single time and 4.3% taken by the ten largest. Sequencing input: Tregs sorted from a lymph node. The receptors come from a female donor with breast cancer. Each CDR3 is given with its conserved first and last residue. The D gene is left open where the match is weak. Clone size, where shown, is once, few, many, or a class for clones that have expanded.

CDR3 protein: CAISELEGLQGYEQYF
CDR3 DNA: TGTGCCATCAGTGAGTTGGAGGGGCTACAAGGCTACGAGCAGTACTTC
V gene: TRBV10-3
D gene: .
J gene: TRBJ2-7
clone size: many

CDR3 protein: CASRSGRAPPGELFF
CDR3 DNA: TGTGCCAGCAGGAGCGGGAGGGCCCCCCCCGGGGAGCTGTTTTTT
V gene: TRBV6-1
D gene: TRBD2
J gene: TRBJ2-2
clone size: .

CDR3 protein: CASSELETGPQYF
CDR3 DNA: TGTGCCAGCAGTGAATTGGAGACCGGGCCCCAGTACTTC
V gene: TRBV25-1
D gene: .
J gene: TRBJ2-5
clone size: few

CDR3 protein: CSALGDRGNIQYF
CDR3 DNA: TGCAGTGCCCTCGGGGACAGGGGAAACATTCAGTACTTC
V gene: TRBV20-1
D gene: TRBD1
J gene: TRBJ2-4
clone size: many

CDR3 protein: CASSPSRTSGNEQFF
CDR3 DNA: TGTGCCAGCTCACCCTCCCGGACTAGCGGGAATGAGCAGTTCTTC
V gene: TRBV18
D gene: TRBD2
J gene: TRBJ2-1
clone size: many

CDR3 protein: CSARASGTAESGNTIYF
CDR3 DNA: TGCAGTGCTAGAGCCTCCGGGACAGCCGAATCTGGAAACACCATATATTTT
V gene: TRBV20-1
D gene: TRBD1
J gene: TRBJ1-3
clone size: many

CDR3 protein: CASSEGPIGTYEQYF
CDR3 DNA: TGTGCCAGCAGTGAAGGGCCCATAGGAACCTACGAGCAGTACTTC
V gene: TRBV25-1
D gene: .
J gene: TRBJ2-7
clone size: many

CDR3 protein: CASSQEGLAGVYEQYF
CDR3 DNA: TGTGCCAGCAGCCAAGAGGGACTAGCGGGAGTTTACGAGCAGTACTTC
V gene: TRBV3-1
D gene: TRBD2
J gene: TRBJ2-7
clone size: .

CDR3 protein: CASSHHRGRETQYF
CDR3 DNA: TGTGCCAGCAGCCACCACAGGGGGCGGGAGACCCAGTACTTC
V gene: TRBV12-3/TRBV12-4
D gene: TRBD1
J gene: TRBJ2-5
clone size: few

CDR3 protein: CASSLASTSGTYTDTQYF
CDR3 DNA: TGCGCCAGCAGCTTGGCCTCAACTAGCGGGACATACACAGATACGCAGTATTTT
V gene: TRBV5-1
D gene: TRBD2
J gene: TRBJ2-3
clone size: few

CDR3 protein: CASSLSRAANEKLFF
CDR3 DNA: TGTGCCAGCAGTTTAAGTAGGGCGGCGAATGAAAAACTGTTTTTT
V gene: TRBV28
D gene: .
J gene: TRBJ1-4
clone size: .

CDR3 protein: CASSLNPDTDTQYF
CDR3 DNA: TGCGCCAGCAGCTTAAACCCTGACACAGATACGCAGTATTTT
V gene: TRBV5-1
D gene: .
J gene: TRBJ2-3
clone size: many

CDR3 protein: CASSYGQGPGEAFF
CDR3 DNA: TGTGCCAGCAGCTACGGACAGGGGCCCGGTGAAGCTTTCTTT
V gene: TRBV5-6
D gene: TRBD1
J gene: TRBJ1-1
clone size: few

CDR3 protein: CASSQISGINEQYF
CDR3 DNA: TGCGCCAGCAGCCAGATTAGCGGGATCAACGAGCAGTACTTC
V gene: TRBV5-1
D gene: TRBD2
J gene: TRBJ2-7
clone size: many

CDR3 protein: CASSPPPGQPNYGYTF
CDR3 DNA: TGTGCCAGCAGCCCTCCACCGGGACAGCCTAACTATGGCTACACCTTC
V gene: TRBV7-2
D gene: TRBD1
J gene: TRBJ1-2
clone size: many

CDR3 protein: CASILYREGQPQHF
CDR3 DNA: TGTGCCAGCATTCTATACAGGGAGGGTCAGCCCCAGCATTTT
V gene: TRBV28
D gene: .
J gene: TRBJ1-5
clone size: few

CDR3 protein: CASSAGTNYGYTF
CDR3 DNA: TGTGCCAGCAGCGCCGGGACAAACTATGGCTACACCTTC
V gene: TRBV5-4
D gene: .
J gene: TRBJ1-2
clone size: few

CDR3 protein: CASSSTQYNEQFF
CDR3 DNA: TGCGCCAGCAGCTCCACTCAGTACAATGAGCAGTTCTTC
V gene: TRBV5-1
D gene: .
J gene: TRBJ2-1
clone size: many

CDR3 protein: CASSLGSSGTAYEQYF
CDR3 DNA: TGTGCCAGCAGCCTCGGGAGTTCCGGGACAGCCTACGAGCAGTACTTC
V gene: TRBV7-3
D gene: .
J gene: TRBJ2-7
clone size: .

CDR3 protein: CASSQGLAEETQYF
CDR3 DNA: TGCGCCAGCAGCCAAGGTTTAGCGGAAGAGACCCAGTACTTC
V gene: TRBV4-1
D gene: .
J gene: TRBJ2-5
clone size: .

CDR3 protein: CASSQDGAYNEQFF
CDR3 DNA: TGCGCCAGCAGCCAAGACGGCGCTTACAATGAGCAGTTCTTC
V gene: TRBV4-1
D gene: .
J gene: TRBJ2-1
clone size: .

CDR3 protein: CASSPQGEGQPQHF
CDR3 DNA: TGTGCCAGCAGTCCTCAAGGGGAGGGTCAGCCCCAGCATTTT
V gene: TRBV12-3/TRBV12-4
D gene: .
J gene: TRBJ1-5
clone size: many

CDR3 protein: CSARGGLQTNEQFF
CDR3 DNA: TGCAGTGCTAGAGGGGGACTCCAGACCAATGAGCAGTTCTTC
V gene: TRBV20-1
D gene: .
J gene: TRBJ2-1
clone size: many

CDR3 protein: CASSPRLLNTEALF
CDR3 DNA: TGTGCCAGCAGCCCACGACTATTGAACACTGAAGCTCTCTTT
V gene: TRBV9
D gene: .
J gene: TRBJ1-1
clone size: .

CDR3 protein: CASSFEGKSTEQYF
CDR3 DNA: TGTGCCAGCAGCTTTGAAGGGAAGTCTACCGAGCAGTACTTC
V gene: TRBV5-6
D gene: .
J gene: TRBJ2-7
clone size: .

CDR3 protein: CASSEGQGVFQPQHF
CDR3 DNA: TGTGCCAGCAGTGAAGGACAGGGTGTTTTTCAGCCCCAGCATTTC
V gene: TRBV2
D gene: TRBD1
J gene: TRBJ1-5
clone size: .

CDR3 protein: CASSPGTDEQYF
CDR3 DNA: TGTGCCAGCAGCCCTGGGACCGACGAGCAGTACTTC
V gene: TRBV7-9
D gene: .
J gene: TRBJ2-7
clone size: .

CDR3 protein: CSASFGQTNTEAFF
CDR3 DNA: TGCAGTGCTAGTTTTGGACAGACGAACACTGAAGCTTTCTTT
V gene: TRBV20-1
D gene: .
J gene: TRBJ1-1
clone size: few

CDR3 protein: CASSSRPDTQYF
CDR3 DNA: TGCGCCAGCAGCTCCAGACCAGATACGCAGTATTTT
V gene: TRBV5-1
D gene: .
J gene: TRBJ2-3
clone size: .

CDR3 protein: CASSDRVHEQYF
CDR3 DNA: TGTGCCAGCAGTGACAGGGTGCACGAGCAGTACTTC
V gene: TRBV6-1
D gene: .
J gene: TRBJ2-7
clone size: .

CDR3 protein: CASSYTPRGVHEQYF
CDR3 DNA: TGTGCCAGCAGTTATACCCCCAGGGGGGTCCACGAGCAGTACTTC
V gene: TRBV6-2/TRBV6-3
D gene: .
J gene: TRBJ2-7
clone size: .

CDR3 protein: CASSSGGTEAFF
CDR3 DNA: TGTGCCAGCAGCTCCGGTGGGACTGAAGCTTTCTTT
V gene: TRBV7-6
D gene: .
J gene: TRBJ1-1
clone size: many

CDR3 protein: CASSPQGGNSPLHF
CDR3 DNA: TGTGCCAGCAGCCCACAGGGTGGTAATTCACCCCTCCACTTT
V gene: TRBV28
D gene: .
J gene: TRBJ1-6
clone size: many

CDR3 protein: CASSRELYNSPLHF
CDR3 DNA: TGTGCCAGCAGCAGGGAGTTATATAATTCACCCCTCCACTTT
V gene: TRBV28
D gene: .
J gene: TRBJ1-6
clone size: few

CDR3 protein: CASSLLRDKSYEQYF
CDR3 DNA: TGTGCCAGCAGTCTACTCCGGGACAAATCCTACGAGCAGTACTTC
V gene: TRBV28
D gene: .
J gene: TRBJ2-7
clone size: many

CDR3 protein: CASSMSEYNQPQHF
CDR3 DNA: TGTGCCAGCAGTATGTCAGAGTACAATCAGCCCCAGCATTTT
V gene: TRBV12-3/TRBV12-4
D gene: .
J gene: TRBJ1-5
clone size: .

CDR3 protein: CARTSGGGPPGELFF
CDR3 DNA: TGTGCCAGGACCTCAGGCGGGGGCCCCCCCGGGGAGCTGTTTTTT
V gene: TRBV6-4
D gene: .
J gene: TRBJ2-2
clone size: many

CDR3 protein: CASSFPRSGNTGELFF
CDR3 DNA: TGTGCCAGCAGCTTTCCCCGCTCGGGGAACACCGGGGAGCTGTTTTTT
V gene: TRBV7-9
D gene: .
J gene: TRBJ2-2
clone size: many

CDR3 protein: CASSLSVDTQYF
CDR3 DNA: TGTGCCAGCAGCTTAAGTGTAGATACGCAGTATTTT
V gene: TRBV7-3
D gene: .
J gene: TRBJ2-3
clone size: many

CDR3 protein: CSASGGTYEQYF
CDR3 DNA: TGCAGTGCTAGCGGGGGGACCTACGAGCAGTACTTC
V gene: TRBV20-1
D gene: TRBD2
J gene: TRBJ2-7
clone size: many

CDR3 protein: CASSLSGSLYEQYF
CDR3 DNA: TGTGCCAGCTCACTTTCAGGGAGTTTATACGAGCAGTACTTC
V gene: TRBV18
D gene: .
J gene: TRBJ2-7
clone size: .

CDR3 protein: CASSEASGANYGYTF
CDR3 DNA: TGTGCCAGCAGTGAAGCATCCGGGGCTAACTATGGCTACACCTTC
V gene: TRBV6-1
D gene: .
J gene: TRBJ1-2
clone size: many

CDR3 protein: CSAIRGEVNNEQFF
CDR3 DNA: TGCAGTGCTATTAGGGGGGAGGTAAACAATGAGCAGTTCTTC
V gene: TRBV20-1
D gene: .
J gene: TRBJ2-1
clone size: .

CDR3 protein: CASSEVGASSYNEQFF
CDR3 DNA: TGTGCCAGCAGTGAAGTTGGAGCCAGCTCCTACAATGAGCAGTTCTTC
V gene: TRBV25-1
D gene: .
J gene: TRBJ2-1
clone size: .

CDR3 protein: CTSSQDGGRAGNEQFF
CDR3 DNA: TGCACCAGCAGCCAAGATGGCGGGAGGGCTGGGAATGAGCAGTTCTTC
V gene: TRBV1
D gene: .
J gene: TRBJ2-1
clone size: .

CDR3 protein: CATSRDLEGQFF
CDR3 DNA: TGTGCCACCAGCAGAGATCTAGAGGGGCAGTTCTTC
V gene: TRBV15
D gene: .
J gene: TRBJ2-1
clone size: many

CDR3 protein: CAISESGIHNSPLHF
CDR3 DNA: TGTGCCATCAGTGAGTCAGGGATCCATAATTCACCCCTCCACTTT
V gene: TRBV10-3
D gene: .
J gene: TRBJ1-6
clone size: many

CDR3 protein: CASSLQIPYEQYF
CDR3 DNA: TGTGCCAGCAGTCTCCAAATCCCCTACGAGCAGTACTTC
V gene: TRBV27
D gene: .
J gene: TRBJ2-7
clone size: .

CDR3 protein: CASSLGVGAGELFF
CDR3 DNA: TGTGCCAGCAGCTTGGGCGTGGGTGCCGGGGAGCTGTTTTTT
V gene: TRBV5-5
D gene: .
J gene: TRBJ2-2
clone size: .

CDR3 protein: CASSSRLAGHTDTQYF
CDR3 DNA: TGTGCCAGCAGCTCCCGCCTAGCGGGACACACAGATACGCAGTATTTT
V gene: TRBV13
D gene: TRBD2
J gene: TRBJ2-3
clone size: .

CDR3 protein: CSAGDLAGISYEQYF
CDR3 DNA: TGCAGTGCTGGTGATCTAGCGGGGATATCCTACGAGCAGTACTTC
V gene: TRBV20-1
D gene: TRBD2
J gene: TRBJ2-7
clone size: .

CDR3 protein: CASSQDLGSYEQYF
CDR3 DNA: TGCGCCAGCAGCCAAGATCTGGGGTCCTACGAGCAGTACTTC
V gene: TRBV4-1
D gene: .
J gene: TRBJ2-7
clone size: few

CDR3 protein: CSVGAEQYF
CDR3 DNA: TGCAGCGTTGGCGCCGAGCAGTACTTC
V gene: TRBV29-1
D gene: .
J gene: TRBJ2-7
clone size: .

CDR3 protein: CASRNRTGDTEAFF
CDR3 DNA: TGTGCCAGCAGGAATCGGACAGGGGACACTGAAGCTTTCTTT
V gene: TRBV6-1
D gene: TRBD1
J gene: TRBJ1-1
clone size: .

CDR3 protein: CASSVARTESTDTQYF
CDR3 DNA: TGTGCCAGCAGCGTAGCTCGGACGGAAAGCACAGATACGCAGTATTTT
V gene: TRBV9
D gene: .
J gene: TRBJ2-3
clone size: .

CDR3 protein: CASSYSTSGRATDTQYF
CDR3 DNA: TGTGCCAGCAGTTACTCAACTAGCGGGAGGGCCACAGATACGCAGTATTTT
V gene: TRBV6-5
D gene: TRBD2
J gene: TRBJ2-3
clone size: few